This T cell receptor beta chain was observed in a study of Ad26.COV2.S vaccination and SARS-CoV-2 variants. Study at large: Vaccine-arm donor from the placebo-controlled COV1001 Ad26.COV2.S trial. Ad26.COV2.S was injected intramuscularly once or twice, 56 days apart. Study-wide results and limits: Vaccine and placebo groups showed comparable non-spike TCR breadth.

CDR3 length: 17 amino acids. CDR1 MGHRA and CDR2 YSYEKL come from the germline V gene. V lost 4 bases and J lost 1, with 16 bases in between. Some clones are missing from TCRdb's copy, which holds only in-frame ones; the method was immunoSEQ multiplex PCR. In the table there are about 420,000 clones, more than 75% of which are singletons. This clone was detected a few times. Its target is unknown. Indicated treatment: approximately 18 received Ad26.COV2.S at low or high dose, single or two shots; about 5 received placebo; per-sample allocation not given. The study sampled participants on day 63 after the first vaccine or placebo injection. As its vector, the vaccine had Ad26, which expressed Wuhan-strain SARS-CoV-2 spike.

The input for sequencing was peripheral blood, taken in a trial of Ad26.COV2.S vaccine versus placebo. The TCR originated in a person aged 18-65 years who received the Ad26.COV2.S COVID-19 vaccine or a placebo. The chain joins TRBV4-1 to TRBJ2-2; tentatively, D is TRBD1 or TRBD2 (5 bases each). CDR3 in DNA: TGCGCCAGCAGCCCGGGGCCTATGGCGGGGAACACCGGGGAGCTGTTTTTT. This sequence encodes CASSPGPMAGNTGELFF.